The 11 T cell receptor beta chains below come from one sample, sequenced in a study of cytomegalovirus exposure and HLA in healthy donors (TCRdb year 2017). Library preparation was by the immunoSEQ multiplex PCR assay. For the multiplex PCR, a mixture combining 60 forward primers for TCR Vbeta segments and 13 reverse primers for TCR Jbeta segments was used. TCRdb obtained this table from immuneACCESS and retained in-frame rearrangements with V and J assigned. These tables miss some clones; where compared with another copy, unresolved V genes account for less than half of the shortfall, and the remainder is unexplained. For this sample there are 160,000 or so clones; over 60% appear just once. The ten largest clones take up approximately 3.1% of the sample. Input material: PBMCs. All receptors derive from a woman in her 40s in good health and CMV-seronegative.

V is TRBV5-1 and J is TRBJ2-3; tentative D call: TRBD2 (6 bases). Trimming took off 0 bases at V and 2 bases at J, with 10 bases between the two ends. The V gene's germline CDR1 is SGHRS and CDR2 YFSETQ. The CDR3 is 15 residues long. The CDR3 loop is CASSLALAYTDTQYF. The CDR3 DNA follows: TGCGCCAGCAGCTTGGCCCTAGCGTACACAGATACGCAGTATTTT.

V usage is TRBV7-9 and J usage is TRBJ1-2; the match to TRBD1 covers 10 bases. There are 17 residues in the CDR3. Germline CDR1 reads SEHNR; CDR2 reads FQNEAQ (reference sequence). The J segment lost 4 bases and the V segment lost 5 bases, leaving 13 bases of the junction unmatched. CDR3 amino acids: CASSPRKDRGHPYGYTF. DNA for the CDR3: TGTGCCAGCAGCCCTAGGAAAGACAGGGGGCACCCCTATGGCTACACCTTC.

The J gene is TRBJ1-6, the V gene TRBV27, with 7 bases matching TRBD1. The CDR3 covers 16 residues. Trimming removed 3 bases from V and 6 bases from J; junction bases left unmatched: 8. Germline CDR1 is MNHEY and CDR2 is SMNVEV (reference sequence). CDR3 region: CASSFYPGQINSPLHF. The CDR3 bases are TGTGCCAGCAGTTTTTACCCGGGACAGATTAATTCACCCCTCCACTTT.

The genes are TRBV14 and TRBJ2-5, with D maybe TRBD1 (6 bases). This CDR3 is built from 16 residues. The germline gives CDR1 SGHDN, CDR2 FVKESK. Trimming took off 1 base at V and 5 bases at J, with 17 bases between the two ends. The CDR3 DNA is TGTGCCAGCAGCCAAGGTTGGTGGGGGCGTATGGAGACCCAGTACTTC. Amino acid sequence: CASSQGWWGRMETQYF. Together with reference TRBV14 and TRBJ2-5, the CDR3 gives the full variable domain: EAGVTQFPSHSVIEKGQTVTLRCDPISGHDNLYWYRRVMGKEIKFLLHFVKESKQDESGMPNNRFLAERTGGTYSTLKVQPAELEDSGVYFCASSQGWWGRMETQYFGPGTRLLVL.

This chain joins TRBV9 and TRBJ1-1; the D is unclear. The CDR3 loop spans 13 amino acids. The ends were cut back, 5 bases at V and 6 bases at J, with 14 bases in the middle. From germline, CDR1 is SGDLS and CDR2 YYNGEE. CDR3 DNA: TGTGCCAGCAGACAGCTACTCCCCCCTGAAGCTTTCTTT. Translation gives CASRQLLPPEAFF.

The CDR3 here is CASSLNRGAPGELFF. CDR3 nucleotide sequence: TGTGCCAGCAGCTTGAATCGGGGGGCCCCCGGGGAGCTGTTTTTT. The V and J genes are TRBV5-4 and TRBJ2-2, with D possibly matching TRBD2 (7 bases). V lost 1 base, J lost 6 bases, and 13 bases lay in between. The CDR3 consists of 15 residues. Germline V gives CDR1 SGHNT, CDR2 YYREEE (reference sequence).

The rearrangement uses TRBV5-1 and TRBJ2-4; TRBD2 matches at 7 bases. Germline CDR1 is SGHRS and CDR2 is YFSETQ. V trimming: 4 bases; J trimming: 6 bases; junction bases outside the gene matches: 7. The CDR3 covers 14 residues. In DNA form, the CDR3 reads TGCGCCAGCAGCCCAGGGACTACCTCAAACATTCAGTACTTC. The encoded protein is CASSPGTTSNIQYF.

The J gene is TRBJ2-6, the V gene TRBV18, with D uncertain. The CDR3 extends over 14 amino acids. V lost 3 bases to trimming and J lost 2 bases, with 5 bases between them. Germline V lookup: CDR1 KGHSH, CDR2 LQKENI. CDR3 sequence: CASSPPAGANVLTF. The CDR3 region has the DNA TGTGCCAGCTCACCCCCCGCTGGGGCCAACGTCCTGACTTTC.

This clone was picked up a small number of times. The gene calls are TRBV6-5 and TRBJ1-2; TRBD1 matches at 8 bases. With V trimmed by 5 bases and J by 2 bases, 7 bases remained unmatched. The CDR3 sequence is 15 residues long. In germline, CDR1 is MNHEY, CDR2 SVGAGI. Here the CDR3 reads CASSLRRQGNYGYTF. Here the CDR3 DNA reads TGTGCCAGCAGTCTACGGAGACAGGGGAACTATGGCTACACCTTC.

This rearrangement joins TRBV15 to TRBJ1-5; 7 bases map to TRBD1. J was trimmed by 0 bases and V by 1 base; bases with no gene match: 6. The CDR3 extends over 17 amino acids. Germline V gene sequence: CDR1 LNHNV, CDR2 YYDKDF (reference sequence). CDR3 DNA: TGTGCCACCAGCAGAGGAGGGGGCGTTTATAGCAATCAGCCCCAGCATTTT. Translation gives CATSRGGGVYSNQPQHF.

This clone was counted a few times. The chain couples TRBV28 to TRBJ1-4, with 7 bases identical to TRBD1. The CDR3 is 15 residues long. J was trimmed by 2 bases and V by 8 bases; bases with no gene match: 8. Per the germline V gene, CDR1 is MDHEN and CDR2 is SYDVKM. CDR3 protein: CASFEGAQTNEKLFF. The DNA for the CDR3 is TGTGCCAGCTTTGAGGGGGCGCAGACTAATGAAAAACTGTTTTTT.